The 26 T cell receptor beta chains below were found in one sample sequenced in a study of T cell responses to AZD1222 COVID-19 vaccine. Profiled with immunoSEQ multiplex PCR; TCRdb holds only in-frame clones, not every one. The data hold some 150,000 clones, with more than 85% observed a single time. The starting material was peripheral blood, obtained on day 0 of MenACWY control vaccination. The receptor set was obtained from an adult in good health.

The chain links TRBV6-2 or TRBV6-3 to TRBJ1-6, with 8 positions matching TRBD1. This CDR3 region has 14 residues. Losses at the gene ends were 6 bases for V and 9 bases for J; bases not matched to a gene: 7. Germline CDR1 is MNHEY and CDR2 is SVGEGT. The CDR3 sequence: CASSRGQGRSPLHF. In DNA form, the CDR3 reads TGTGCCAGCAGCCGAGGACAGGGACGTTCACCCCTCCACTTT.

This chain joins TRBV4-1 and TRBJ2-1, with TRBD2 matching over 10 bases. Germline V gene lookup returns CDR1 MGHRA and CDR2 YSYEKL. After removal of 4 bases from V and 9 bases from J, the junction contained 12 bases not matched to a gene. The CDR3 runs 16 residues. The DNA for the CDR3 is TGCGCCAGCAGCCCAGGCACCCTAGCGGGAGTGGGTGAGCAGTTCTTC. Protein sequence: CASSPGTLAGVGEQFF.

J is TRBJ1-6 and V is TRBV18; D unclear. Trimming left V 3 bases short and J 7 bases short, with 10 bases between. The CDR3 contains 14 residues. The germline V gene encodes CDR1 KGHSH and CDR2 LQKENI. CDR3 nucleotide sequence: TGTGCCAGCTCACCTGTTGCCGAGAATTCACCCCTCCACTTT. It specifies CASSPVAENSPLHF.

The J gene is TRBJ1-3, the V gene TRBV5-1, with D possibly being TRBD1 (6 bases). The V gene lost 7 bases and the J gene lost 4 bases, with 12 bases spanning the gap. Germline CDR1 SGHRS, CDR2 YFSETQ. The CDR3 consists of 13 residues. In DNA, the CDR3 is TGCGCCAGCGGGACAACGGAGGGAAACACCATATATTTT. It is translated as CASGTTEGNTIYF.

The V and J genes are TRBV4-2 and TRBJ1-4; 11 bases are shared with TRBD1. Germline V gene data show CDR1 as LGHNA and CDR2 as YNFKEQ. The CDR3 is 19 amino acids. The V and J ends lost 0 bases and 8 bases, in that order; junction bases with no gene match: 14. The CDR3 loop reads CASSQDRRGQGVLREKLFF. In DNA form, the CDR3 reads TGTGCCAGCAGCCAAGACCGCCGGGGACAGGGGGTATTAAGGGAAAAACTGTTTTTT.

This clone was counted a single time. J is TRBJ1-5 and V is TRBV6-6; perhaps TRBD1 as D (5 bases). CDR1 is MNHNY and CDR2 is SVGAGI in the germline V gene (reference sequence). Trimming pared 5 bases from V and 2 bases from J, leaving 25 bases between. The CDR3 covers 19 residues. The CDR3 loop reads CASSLTIKPGHNRNQPQHF. The DNA for the CDR3 is TGTGCCAGCAGTCTTACCATTAAACCCGGACATAACCGCAATCAGCCCCAGCATTTT.

The chain carries TRBV9 and TRBJ2-5; tentative D call: TRBD2 (5 bases). The CDR3 has 17 residues. Trimming removed 0 bases at V and 2 bases at J, with 17 bases between. CDR1 and CDR2 (germline): SGDLS, YYNGEE. CDR3 bases: TGTGCCAGCAGCGTAGTTAGTAGAGGGAGTACTCAAGAGACCCAGTACTTC. This sequence encodes CASSVVSRGSTQETQYF.

This rearrangement joins TRBV2 to TRBJ2-1; 12 bases align to TRBD2. The CDR3 totals 15 residues. Germline V gene data show CDR1 as SNHLY and CDR2 as FYNNEI. Germline trimming cut 1 base from V and 8 bases from J; bases unmatched to any gene: 3. The CDR3 here is CASSEGLAGGDEQFF. CDR3 nucleotides: TGTGCCAGCAGTGAAGGGCTAGCGGGAGGGGATGAGCAGTTCTTC.

The V call is TRBV11-3, the J call TRBJ2-7, with D possibly being TRBD2 (6 bases). Germline CDR1 reads SGHNT; CDR2 reads YENEEA. With 3 bases removed from V and 4 bases from J, the gap between germline ends came to 13 bases. This CDR3 region has 14 residues. The CDR3 bases are TGTGCCAGCAGCTTTGGGACTGGGGCATACGAGCAGTACTTC. Translation: CASSFGTGAYEQYF.

Worth noting for this clone: The same CDR3 also results from other DNA sequences found in this sample. The V gene is TRBV5-8, the J gene TRBJ1-1; no firm D call. Germline V lookup: CDR1 SGHTS, CDR2 YDEGEE. The CDR3 has 15 amino acids. Trimming removed 4 bases at V and 1 base at J, with 14 bases between. The CDR3: CASSPHPPGNTEAFF. CDR3 nucleotide sequence: TGTGCCAGCAGCCCCCATCCCCCAGGGAACACTGAAGCTTTCTTT.

The chain has TRBV3-1 (or the pseudogene TRBV3-2) and TRBJ1-5; 8 bases fit TRBD1. The CDR3 sequence is 15 residues long. Germline values: CDR1 LGHDT, CDR2 YNNKEL (reference sequence). The V and J ends lost 1 base and 5 bases, in that order; junction bases with no gene match: 4. CDR3 amino acids: CASSQGSTGDQPQHF. The DNA of the CDR3 is TGTGCCAGCAGCCAAGGTTCGACAGGGGATCAGCCCCAGCATTTT.

V is TRBV7-9 and J is TRBJ2-3, with 11 bases matching TRBD2. The CDR3 has 15 residues. J gave up 6 bases and V 2 bases, and 4 bases lay outside the gene matches. Germline CDR1 SEHNR, CDR2 FQNEAQ (reference sequence). CDR3 loop: CASSLTSGSFDTQYF. For the CDR3, the DNA is TGTGCCAGCAGCTTAACTAGCGGGAGTTTTGATACGCAGTATTTT.

The rearrangement uses TRBV7-9 and TRBJ2-3, with D maybe TRBD1 (6 bases). Germline V gives CDR1 SEHNR, CDR2 FQNEAQ (reference sequence). The CDR3 extends over 14 amino acids. The V end was cut by 5 bases, the J end by 2 bases, with 11 bases between. The CDR3 sequence is CASSPQGYTDTQYF. CDR3 coding DNA: TGTGCCAGCAGCCCTCAGGGGTACACAGATACGCAGTATTTT.

This rearrangement joins TRBV6-6 to TRBJ1-1; TRBD1 might be the D (5 bases). The CDR3 covers 13 residues. The germline gives CDR1 MNHNY, CDR2 SVGAGI (reference sequence). Trimming took off 7 bases at V and 4 bases at J, with 13 bases between the two ends. DNA of the CDR3: TGTGCCAGCATTCCCGGGGGGTTCACTGAAGCTTTCTTT. Its protein product is CASIPGGFTEAFF.

J is TRBJ1-1 and V is TRBV5-5; D is unclear. V was cut by 4 bases and J by 7 bases, with 11 bases left in between. CDR3 length equals 12 residues. The germline gives CDR1 SGHKS, CDR2 YYEKEE (reference sequence). CDR3 coding DNA: TGTGCCAGCAGCCCGACAAGAATTGAAGCTTTCTTT. Protein sequence: CASSPTRIEAFF.

The rearrangement uses TRBV5-6 and TRBJ1-1, with a weak D call TRBD1 (6 bases). The germline V gene encodes CDR1 SGHDT and CDR2 YYEEEE. The CDR3 contains 13 residues. Between the trimmed V and J ends, which lost 3 bases and 5 bases, there was a span of 11 bases. The CDR3 loop is CASSSTGRTEAFF. CDR3 coding DNA: TGTGCCAGCAGCTCAACAGGGCGTACTGAAGCTTTCTTT.

The chain combines TRBV9 with TRBJ1-2; 8 bases match TRBD1. Germline CDR1 is SGDLS and CDR2 is YYNGEE. This CDR3 is 14 amino acids long. The trim removed 4 bases at V and 5 bases at J, leaving 7 bases unmatched. CDR3 protein: CASSPDRVGYGYTF. For the CDR3, the DNA is TGTGCCAGCAGCCCGGACAGGGTGGGATATGGCTACACCTTC.

The chain has TRBV2 and TRBJ1-2; no firm D call. The CDR3 runs 13 residues. Germline-derived CDR1 and CDR2 are SNHLY and FYNNEI. V was cut by 3 bases and J by 6 bases, with 11 bases left in between. CDR3 residues: CASSDRRVDGYTF. In DNA form, the CDR3 reads TGTGCCAGCAGTGACAGGCGCGTCGATGGCTACACCTTC.

The gene calls are TRBV6-5 and TRBJ1-4; weak D call: TRBD1 (6 bases). Deletions cut 5 bases from V and 3 bases from J, with 10 bases between. The germline V gene has CDR1 MNHEY and CDR2 SVGAGI. This CDR3 has 14 amino acids. The CDR3: CASSTGWSNEKLFF. CDR3 DNA sequence: TGTGCCAGCAGTACAGGGTGGTCTAATGAAAAACTGTTTTTT.

As DNA, the CDR3 is TGTGCCAGTAGTTCAGGGACAGCTACTGAAGCTTTCTTT. Protein sequence: CASSSGTATEAFF. The chain is built from TRBV19 and TRBJ1-1; TRBD1 matches at 7 bases. The germline V gene has CDR1 LNHDA and CDR2 SQIVND (reference sequence). V shed 5 bases, J shed 5 bases, and the junction held 5 bases outside the gene matches. The CDR3 consists of 13 residues.

The chain links TRBV7-9 to TRBJ2-7; D not certain. Germline V gene sequence: CDR1 SEHNR, CDR2 FQNEAQ (reference sequence). The CDR3 runs 16 residues. Trimming pared 6 bases from V and 1 base from J, leaving 19 bases between. The CDR3 coding sequence is TGTGCCAGCAGACCTGCGTGGGCGTCTACGTCCTACGAGCAGTACTTC. Translated: CASRPAWASTSYEQYF. Full variable domain (missing parts from reference TRBV7-9 and TRBJ2-7): DTGVSQNPRHKITKRGQNVTFRCDPISEHNRLYWYRQTLGQGPEFLTYFQNEAQLEKSRLLSDRFSAERPKGSFSTLEIQRTEQGDSAMYLCASRPAWASTSYEQYFGPGTRLTVT.

The count of this clone is one. The chain links TRBV20-1 to TRBJ1-1; no reliable D call. V was shortened by 6 bases and J by 10 bases, with 15 bases between the two germline ends. Germline CDR1 is DFQATT and CDR2 is SNEGSKA (reference sequence). The CDR3 runs to 11 residues. Here the CDR3 reads CSAKGGDTAFF. Here the CDR3 DNA reads TGCAGTGCGAAGGGTGGAGATACAGCTTTCTTT.

The V gene is TRBV28, the J gene TRBJ2-3; 8 bases line up with TRBD2. CDR1 and CDR2 from the germline V gene are MDHEN and SYDVKM. Trimming cost V 6 bases and J 0 bases; bases outside gene matches: 2. This CDR3 has 14 amino acids. As DNA, the CDR3 is TGTGCCAGCAGGACTAGCGCCAGCACAGATACGCAGTATTTT. It specifies CASRTSASTDTQYF. Supplemented by reference TRBV28 and TRBJ2-3, the full variable domain reads DVKVTQSSRYLVKRTGEKVFLECVQDMDHENMFWYRQDPGLGLRLIYFSYDVKMKEKGDIPEGYSVSREKKERFSLILESASTNQTSMYLCASRTSASTDTQYFGPGTRLTVL.

V is TRBV11-2 and J is TRBJ1-2; 10 bases are a match to TRBD1. Germline CDR1 is SGHAT and CDR2 is FQNNGV. The CDR3 length is 15 residues. Germline trimming cut 5 bases from V and 4 bases from J; bases unmatched to any gene: 7. Here the CDR3 DNA reads TGTGCCAGCAGCCACGTGACAGGGGGCGGCTATGGCTACACCTTC. This codes for CASSHVTGGGYGYTF.

The chain employs TRBV5-4 and TRBJ1-2, with 7 bases matching TRBD1. The V and J ends lost 1 base and 2 bases, in that order; junction bases with no gene match: 2. Germline-derived CDR1 and CDR2 are SGHNT and YYREEE (reference sequence). This CDR3 has 14 residues. CDR3 residues: CASSLRGQNYGYTF. The DNA for the CDR3 is TGTGCCAGCAGCTTGAGGGGACAGAACTATGGCTACACCTTC. The full variable domain, completed using reference TRBV5-4 and TRBJ1-2, is ETGVTQSPTHLIKTRGQQVTLRCSSQSGHNTVSWYQQALGQGPQFIFQYYREEENGRGNFPPRFSGLQFPNYSSELNVNALELDDSALYLCASSLRGQNYGYTFGSGTRLTVV.

This chain joins TRBV2 and TRBJ2-3, with 8 bases fitting TRBD2. V shed 5 bases and J 2 bases; nucleotides not matched to a gene: 6. Per the germline V gene, CDR1 is SNHLY and CDR2 is FYNNEI. There are 15 residues in the CDR3. The CDR3 sequence: CASSISGIVTDTQYF. The CDR3, as DNA: TGTGCCAGCAGTATTAGCGGGATTGTCACAGATACGCAGTATTTT.